A selection of T cell receptor beta chains follows, all from one sample in a study of response to subunit inactivated influenza vaccine. MiXCR was run by TCRdb on the RT-PCR reads, yielding one entry per CDR3 protein. There are a few hundred thousand distinct CDR3 sequences in the sample; 11% to 15% occur only once, and roughly 11% lies in the top ten. The sample was PBMCs from blood, taken 11 to 12 days after vaccination. Receptors were obtained from a man aged 50-60 years who received an inactivated influenza vaccine. The conserved cysteine and the conserved F or W are not part of the CDR3 here. A D gene is named only where the DNA matches it firmly.

>TRBV5-1|TRBJ2-1|.
ASSTLGSGPYNEQF
>TRBV29-1|TRBJ2-7|TRBD1
SVEGQGALNEQY
>TRBV10-3|TRBJ2-3|.
AITKENTDTQY
>TRBV18|TRBJ1-3|.
ASSPPGVASSGNTIY
>TRBV4-3|TRBJ2-5|.
ASSQVNFPPAQY
>TRBV29-1|TRBJ2-1|TRBD2
SVGAGGWNEQF
>TRBV20-1|TRBJ1-1|.
SAVWARGMNTEAF
>TRBV20-1|TRBJ2-7|.
SAKRPAYYEQY
>TRBV12-3/TRBV12-4|TRBJ2-7|TRBD2
ASSKRGISYEQY
>TRBV30|TRBJ1-5|.
AWDGGGNQPQH
>TRBV7-3|TRBJ2-3|TRBD2
ASSLWGGDGDTQY
>TRBV20-1|TRBJ1-2|.
SAETGNNYGYT
>TRBV7-8|TRBJ2-2|.
ASSLVQTTGELF
>TRBV15|TRBJ2-7|.
ATSRDSVAGLSIEQY
>TRBV6-6|TRBJ2-7|.
ASSLRPGEQY
>TRBV11-2|TRBJ2-1|TRBD1
ASSPLLTGFDEQF
>TRBV2|TRBJ2-5|TRBD1
ASRGDRAQETQY
>TRBV24-1|TRBJ2-1|TRBD1
ATSDAPGQGVKGSEQF
>TRBV29-1|TRBJ1-2|.
SLEVNGGYT
>TRBV19|TRBJ2-3|.
ASSIRDSTDTQY
>TRBV20-1|TRBJ2-3|.
SARTPEGSIGTQY
>TRBV10-3|TRBJ2-1|TRBD2
AISPPGGLAAYNEQF
>TRBV29-1|TRBJ2-3|.
SVDVFSTDTQY
>TRBV7-9|TRBJ2-2|TRBD2
ASSAGLAGVAGELF
>TRBV18|TRBJ1-6|.
ASSAIRDSPLH
>TRBV12-3/TRBV12-4|TRBJ2-1|.
ASNNWDGINEQF
>TRBV4-2|TRBJ2-3|TRBD2
ASSQDQAGADTQY
>TRBV7-8|TRBJ2-7|.
ASSLEIGALAHYEQY
>TRBV4-1|TRBJ1-1|TRBD1
ASSKGQQNTEAF